The 11 T cell receptor beta chains listed next were all sequenced from one sample in a study of T cell responses to AZD1222 COVID-19 vaccine. The protocol was immunoSEQ multiplex PCR, while the TCRdb copy is restricted to in-frame clones and leaves out a portion. The table records tens of thousands of clones, 88% of them present only once. The source material was peripheral blood, sampled 28 days after the second AZD1222 dose. All receptors come from an adult who received the AZD1222 COVID-19 vaccine.

This clone came up once. V and J are TRBV7-2 and TRBJ2-2, with a possible D match to TRBD2 (6 bases). CDR1 and CDR2 from the germline V gene are SGHTA and FQGNSA. There are 14 residues in the CDR3. With 2 bases removed from V and 9 bases from J, the gap between germline ends came to 13 bases. The CDR3 region is CASSLKLAERELFF. CDR3 nucleotides: TGTGCCAGCAGCTTAAAGTTAGCGGAGAGGGAGCTGTTTTTT.

V usage is TRBV6-4 and J usage is TRBJ2-2; 10 nucleotides agree with TRBD2. Trimming removed 3 bases from V and 5 bases from J; junction bases left unmatched: 0. Germline CDR1 and CDR2: MRHNA and SNTAGT. The CDR3 spans 14 residues. CDR3 region: CASSELAGTGELFF. The CDR3 region has the DNA TGTGCCAGCAGTGAACTAGCGGGAACCGGGGAGCTGTTTTTT.

The rearrangement uses TRBV27 and TRBJ2-1; 7 positions match TRBD1. V was pared by 4 bases and J by 0 bases, with 3 bases of the junction left unmatched. This CDR3 contains 15 residues. Germline V gene sequence: CDR1 MNHEY, CDR2 SMNVEV (reference sequence). The CDR3 nucleotides are TGTGCCAGCAGTTGGAGACAGGGCTCCTACAATGAGCAGTTCTTC. Residues: CASSWRQGSYNEQFF.

This clone was seen only once. J is TRBJ2-3 and V is TRBV20-1; 8 positions agree with TRBD2. After removal of 3 bases from V and 6 bases from J, the junction contained 23 bases not matched to a gene. CDR1 is DFQATT and CDR2 is SNEGSKA in the germline V gene (reference sequence). The CDR3 extends over 19 amino acids. CDR3 sequence (DNA): TGCAGTGCTAGTTGGAGTAGCGGGAACCAGAGTTTCCTAGGGGATACGCAGTATTTT. Translating gives CSASWSSGNQSFLGDTQYF.

The CDR3 nucleotides read TGTGCCAGCAGCTCTACTAGCGGGAGGGCAAGTTACAATGAGCAGTTCTTC. As protein: CASSSTSGRASYNEQFF. The chain links TRBV7-2 to TRBJ2-1, with TRBD2 matching 13 bases. The V segment lost 4 bases and the J segment 4 bases; nucleotides outside the gene matches: 7. The length of the CDR3 is 17 residues. The V gene's germline CDR1 is SGHTA and CDR2 FQGNSA.

The gene calls are TRBV20-1 and TRBJ2-3; 13 bases map to TRBD2. The trim removed 3 bases at V and 2 bases at J, leaving 11 bases unmatched. This CDR3 contains 18 residues. Germline CDR1 is DFQATT and CDR2 is SNEGSKA (reference sequence). The CDR3 nucleotides read TGCAGTGCTAGTTCTTTGAAGGGGACTAGCGGGAACACAGATACGCAGTATTTT. Amino acid sequence: CSASSLKGTSGNTDTQYF.

The rearrangement links TRBV29-1 to TRBJ2-4; TRBD1 agrees at 8 bases. This CDR3 has 12 amino acids. With V trimmed by 5 bases and J by 5 bases, 2 bases remained unmatched. The germline CDR1 and CDR2 sequences are SQVTM and ANQGSEA. For the CDR3, the DNA is TGCAGCGTTACAGGGGGTGAAAACATTCAGTACTTC. It encodes CSVTGGENIQYF.

The rearrangement joins TRBV3-1 (or the pseudogene TRBV3-2) to TRBJ1-2; 7 bases line up with TRBD1. The CDR3 loop spans 15 amino acids. CDR1 is LGHDT, CDR2 YNNKEL, per germline (reference sequence). The J segment lost 8 bases and the V segment lost 0 bases, leaving 9 bases of the junction unmatched. The CDR3 DNA follows: TGTGCCAGCAGCCAAGACGCTACAGGGGCGCGAGGCTACACCTTC. Translating it yields CASSQDATGARGYTF.

This rearrangement joins TRBV27 to TRBJ1-4; no clear D. Trimming stripped 2 bases from V and 2 bases from J, with 15 bases between. CDR3 length: 17 amino acids. From germline, CDR1 is MNHEY and CDR2 SMNVEV (reference sequence). The CDR3 DNA is TGTGCCAGCAGTTTAGGGATCCGGATGGGTACTAATGAAAAACTGTTTTTT. It translates to CASSLGIRMGTNEKLFF.

V usage is TRBV11-2 and J usage is TRBJ1-4, with 7 bases lining up with TRBD1. This CDR3 region has 16 residues. In germline, CDR1 is SGHAT, CDR2 FQNNGV. V lost 1 base and J lost 3; bases outside the gene matches: 5. The CDR3 here is CASSLAGGSANEKLFF. Written as DNA, the CDR3 is TGTGCCAGCAGCTTAGCAGGGGGTTCGGCTAATGAAAAACTGTTTTTT.

The J gene is TRBJ2-1, the V gene TRBV3-1 (or the pseudogene TRBV3-2); the match to TRBD2 covers 14 bases. The V gene end was trimmed by 1 base and the J gene end by 2 bases; junction bases not matched to a gene: 1. This CDR3 contains 17 residues. Germline loops: CDR1 LGHDT, CDR2 YNNKEL (reference sequence). CDR3 in DNA: TGTGCCAGCAGCCAAGGACTAGCGGGGGGGCCCTACAATGAGCAGTTCTTC. Encoded protein: CASSQGLAGGPYNEQFF.